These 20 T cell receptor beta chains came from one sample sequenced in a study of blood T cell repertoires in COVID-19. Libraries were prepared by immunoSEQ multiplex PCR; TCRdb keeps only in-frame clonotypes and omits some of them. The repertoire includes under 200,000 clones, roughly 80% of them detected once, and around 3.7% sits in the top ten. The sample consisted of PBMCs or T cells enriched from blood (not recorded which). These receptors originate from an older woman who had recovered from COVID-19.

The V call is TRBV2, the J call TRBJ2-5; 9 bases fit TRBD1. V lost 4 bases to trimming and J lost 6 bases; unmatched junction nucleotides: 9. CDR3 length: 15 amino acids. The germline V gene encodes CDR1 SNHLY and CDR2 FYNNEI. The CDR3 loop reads CASSAQTGGTKTQYF. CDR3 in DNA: TGTGCCAGCAGTGCACAGACAGGGGGGACGAAGACCCAGTACTTC.

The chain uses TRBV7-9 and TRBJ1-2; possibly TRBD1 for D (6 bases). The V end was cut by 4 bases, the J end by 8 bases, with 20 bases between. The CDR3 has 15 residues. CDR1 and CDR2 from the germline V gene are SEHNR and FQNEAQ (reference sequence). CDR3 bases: TGTGCCAGCAGCTCCCGAATGACAGGATCTGAAGGCTACACCTTC. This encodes CASSSRMTGSEGYTF.

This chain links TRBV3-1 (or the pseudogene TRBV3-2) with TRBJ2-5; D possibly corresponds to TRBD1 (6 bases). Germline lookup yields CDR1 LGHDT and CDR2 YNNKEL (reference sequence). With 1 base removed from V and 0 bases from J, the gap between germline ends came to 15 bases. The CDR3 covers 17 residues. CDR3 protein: CASSQGTEPKYQETQYF. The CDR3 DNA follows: TGTGCCAGCAGCCAAGGGACAGAACCGAAGTACCAAGAGACCCAGTACTTC.

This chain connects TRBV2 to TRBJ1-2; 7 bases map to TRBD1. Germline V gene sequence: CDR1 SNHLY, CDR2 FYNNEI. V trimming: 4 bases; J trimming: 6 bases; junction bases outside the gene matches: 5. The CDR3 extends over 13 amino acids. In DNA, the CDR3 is TGTGCCAGCAGTGCCGGGACAGTTGATGGCTACACCTTC. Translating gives CASSAGTVDGYTF.

CDR3 sequence reads: CASSEPNRDIYGYTF. The CDR3 nucleotides read TGTGCCAGCAGTGAACCAAACCGGGACATCTATGGCTACACCTTC. This chain links TRBV25-1 with TRBJ1-2; the D gene is possibly TRBD1 (6 bases). This CDR3 has 15 amino acids. The V end was cut by 2 bases, the J end by 4 bases, with 14 bases between. Germline V gene sequence: CDR1 MGHDK, CDR2 SYGVNS.

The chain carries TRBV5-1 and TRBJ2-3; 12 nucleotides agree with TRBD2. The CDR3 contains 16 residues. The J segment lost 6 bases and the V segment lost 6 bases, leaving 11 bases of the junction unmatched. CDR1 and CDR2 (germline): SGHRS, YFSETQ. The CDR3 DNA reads TGCGCCAGCACCCCTTCCCTAGCGGGGGGGAGGGATACGCAGTATTTT. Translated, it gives CASTPSLAGGRDTQYF.

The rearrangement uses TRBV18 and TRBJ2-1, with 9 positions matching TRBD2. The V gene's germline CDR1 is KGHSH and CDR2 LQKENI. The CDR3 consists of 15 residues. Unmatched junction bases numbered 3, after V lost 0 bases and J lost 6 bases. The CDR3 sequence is CASSPPSGGVNEQFF. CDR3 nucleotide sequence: TGTGCCAGCTCACCACCTAGCGGGGGTGTCAATGAGCAGTTCTTC.

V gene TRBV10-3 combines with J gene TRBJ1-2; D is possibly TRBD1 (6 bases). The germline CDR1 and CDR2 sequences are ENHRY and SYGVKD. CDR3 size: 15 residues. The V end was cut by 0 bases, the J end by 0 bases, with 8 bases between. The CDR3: CAISESRGSNYGYTF. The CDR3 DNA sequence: TGTGCCATCAGTGAGTCGAGGGGGTCTAACTATGGCTACACCTTC.

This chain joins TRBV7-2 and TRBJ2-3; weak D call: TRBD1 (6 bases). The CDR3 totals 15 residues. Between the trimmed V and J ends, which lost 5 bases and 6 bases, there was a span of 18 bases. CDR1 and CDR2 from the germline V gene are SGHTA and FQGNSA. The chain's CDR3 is CASSPIPRGPDTQYF. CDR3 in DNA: TGTGCCAGCAGCCCTATCCCCAGGGGACCCGATACGCAGTATTTT.

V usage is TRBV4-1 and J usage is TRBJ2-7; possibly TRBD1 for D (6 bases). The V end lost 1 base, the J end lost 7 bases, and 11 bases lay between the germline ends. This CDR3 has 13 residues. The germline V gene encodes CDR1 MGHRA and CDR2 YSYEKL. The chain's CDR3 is CASSQAGTKEQYF. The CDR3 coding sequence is TGCGCCAGCAGCCAAGCAGGGACAAAGGAGCAGTACTTC.

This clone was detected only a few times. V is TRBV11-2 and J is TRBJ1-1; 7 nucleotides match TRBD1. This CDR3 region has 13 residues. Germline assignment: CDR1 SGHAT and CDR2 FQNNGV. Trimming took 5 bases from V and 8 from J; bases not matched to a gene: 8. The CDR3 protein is CASSGRDSREAFF. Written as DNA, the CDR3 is TGTGCCAGCAGCGGCCGGGACAGCCGAGAAGCTTTCTTT.

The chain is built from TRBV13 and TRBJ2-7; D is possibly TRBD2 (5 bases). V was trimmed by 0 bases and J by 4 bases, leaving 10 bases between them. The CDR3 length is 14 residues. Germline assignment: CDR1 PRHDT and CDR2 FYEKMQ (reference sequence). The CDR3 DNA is TGTGCCAGCAGCTTAGGAATCGGGGAATACGAGCAGTACTTC. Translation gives CASSLGIGEYEQYF.

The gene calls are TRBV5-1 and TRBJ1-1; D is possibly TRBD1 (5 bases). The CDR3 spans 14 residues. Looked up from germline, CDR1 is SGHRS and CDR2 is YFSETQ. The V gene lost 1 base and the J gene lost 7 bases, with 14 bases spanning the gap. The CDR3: CASSLPGEVNEAFF. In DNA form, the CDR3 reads TGCGCCAGCAGCTTGCCGGGGGAGGTCAATGAAGCTTTCTTT. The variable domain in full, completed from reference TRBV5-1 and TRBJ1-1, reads KAGVTQTPRYLIKTRGQQVTLSCSPISGHRSVSWYQQTPGQGLQFLFEYFSETQRNKGNFPGRFSGRQFSNSRSEMNVSTLELGDSALYLCASSLPGEVNEAFFGQGTRLTVV.

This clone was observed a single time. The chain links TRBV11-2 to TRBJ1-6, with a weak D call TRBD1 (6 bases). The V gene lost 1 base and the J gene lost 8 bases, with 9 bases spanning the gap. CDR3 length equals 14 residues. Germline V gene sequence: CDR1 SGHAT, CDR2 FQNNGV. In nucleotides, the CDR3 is TGTGCCAGCAGCTTAGGGGGGCTAGATTCACCCCTCCACTTT. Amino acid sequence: CASSLGGLDSPLHF. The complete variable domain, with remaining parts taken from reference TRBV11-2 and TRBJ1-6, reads EAGVAQSPRYKIIEKRQSVAFWCNPISGHATLYWYQQILGQGPKLLIQFQNNGVVDDSQLPKDRFSAERLKGVDSTLKIQPAKLEDSAVYLCASSLGGLDSPLHFGNGTRLTVT.

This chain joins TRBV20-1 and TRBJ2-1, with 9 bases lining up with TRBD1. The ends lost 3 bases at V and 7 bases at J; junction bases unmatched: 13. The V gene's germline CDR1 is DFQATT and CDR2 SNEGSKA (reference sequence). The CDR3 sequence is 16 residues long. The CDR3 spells CSASDPGDRAANEQFF. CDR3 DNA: TGCAGTGCTAGTGACCCCGGGGACAGGGCTGCAAATGAGCAGTTCTTC.

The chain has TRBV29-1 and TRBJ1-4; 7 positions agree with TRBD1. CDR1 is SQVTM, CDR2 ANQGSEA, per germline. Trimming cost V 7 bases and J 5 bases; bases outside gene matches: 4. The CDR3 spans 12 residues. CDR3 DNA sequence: TGCAGCGCCGGGACAGCAAATGAAAAACTGTTTTTT. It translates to CSAGTANEKLFF. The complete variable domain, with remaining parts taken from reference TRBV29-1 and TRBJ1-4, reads SAVISQKPSRDICQRGTSLTIQCQVDSQVTMMFWYRQQPGQSLTLIATANQGSEATYESGFVIDKFPISRPNLTFSTLTVSNMSPEDSSIYLCSAGTANEKLFFGSGTQLSVL.

In nucleotides, the CDR3 is TGCGCCAGCAGCTTGGTGGTTGATAGCGGCACAGATACGCAGTATTTT. Its protein product is CASSLVVDSGTDTQYF. The chain combines TRBV5-1 with TRBJ2-3; weak D call: TRBD2 (5 bases). This CDR3 is built from 16 residues. V lost 0 bases and J lost 1, with 12 bases in between. In germline, CDR1 is SGHRS, CDR2 YFSETQ.

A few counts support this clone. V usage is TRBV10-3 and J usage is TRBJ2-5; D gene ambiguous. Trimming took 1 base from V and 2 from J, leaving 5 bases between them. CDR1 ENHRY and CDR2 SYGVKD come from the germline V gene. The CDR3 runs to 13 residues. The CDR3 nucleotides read TGTGCCATCAGTGAGTTAGCTCAAGAGACCCAGTACTTC. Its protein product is CAISELAQETQYF.

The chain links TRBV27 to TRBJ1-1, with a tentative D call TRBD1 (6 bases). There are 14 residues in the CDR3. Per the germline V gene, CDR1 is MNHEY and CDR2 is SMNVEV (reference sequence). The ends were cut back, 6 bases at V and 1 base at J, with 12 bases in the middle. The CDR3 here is CASSWRRGNTEAFF. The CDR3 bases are TGTGCCAGCAGCTGGCGCAGGGGGAACACTGAAGCTTTCTTT.

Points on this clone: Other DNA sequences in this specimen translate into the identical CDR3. CDR3 sequence reads: CASRGPTYNEQFF. Here the CDR3 DNA reads TGTGCCAGCAGGGGGCCGACTTACAATGAGCAGTTCTTC. V and J are TRBV11-2 and TRBJ2-1, with D maybe TRBD1 (5 bases). Germline V gene lookup returns CDR1 SGHAT and CDR2 FQNNGV. Deletions cut 6 bases from V and 4 bases from J, with 10 bases between. CDR3 length equals 13 residues.